The 27 T cell receptor beta chains in this list originate from one sample, sequenced in a study of blood T cell repertoires in COVID-19. Repertoires were generated with immunoSEQ multiplex PCR, while TCRdb's copy carries only in-frame clones and drops some. In the table there are over 75,000 clones, 90% of which are singletons. The sequencing input was peripheral blood. All receptors derive from a man between 60 and 75 years old with acute or convalescent COVID-19.

In nucleotides, the CDR3 is TGTGCCAGCAGTTTGAGCGGCCATGAGCAGTTCTTC. Protein product: CASSLSGHEQFF. The chain recombines TRBV12-3 or TRBV12-4 with TRBJ2-1; tentative D call: TRBD2 (5 bases). The CDR3 contains 12 residues. V was shortened by 3 bases and J by 8 bases, with 8 bases between the two germline ends.

The chain joins TRBV18 to TRBJ2-5; 8 bases agree with TRBD1. V shed 4 bases and J 3 bases; nucleotides not matched to a gene: 4. Germline V CDR1 and CDR2: KGHSH, LQKENI. CDR3 length: 14 amino acids. The CDR3 loop is CASSQGQAKETQYF. DNA of the CDR3: TGTGCCAGCTCACAGGGACAGGCAAAAGAGACCCAGTACTTC.

The V gene is TRBV7-2, the J gene TRBJ2-7; no definite D call. Between the trimmed V and J ends, which lost 5 bases and 3 bases, there was a span of 5 bases. There are 11 residues in the CDR3. Per the germline V gene, CDR1 is SGHTA and CDR2 is FQGNSA. This CDR3 is CASSGSYEQYF. CDR3 nucleotides: TGTGCCAGCAGCGGCAGCTACGAGCAGTACTTC.

This clone was counted a single time. The rearrangement joins TRBV24-1 to TRBJ2-3, with D tentatively TRBD1 (7 bases). The CDR3 is 14 amino acids. Germline-derived CDR1 and CDR2 are KGHDR and SFDVKD. V lost 0 bases and J 6 bases, leaving 9 bases between the germline ends. CDR3 residues: CATSDLAGGDTQYF. The CDR3, as DNA: TGTGCCACCAGTGATTTGGCAGGGGGGGATACGCAGTATTTT.

The J gene is TRBJ1-1, the V gene TRBV6-2 or TRBV6-3; D is undetermined. The CDR3 sequence is 16 residues long. Germline V gene lookup returns CDR1 MNHEY and CDR2 SVGEGT. Trimming left V 0 bases short and J 0 bases short, with 11 bases between. CDR3 sequence reads: CASSYSIAVMNTEAFF. The CDR3 region has the DNA TGTGCCAGCAGTTACTCGATAGCGGTCATGAACACTGAAGCTTTCTTT.

A single count supports this clone. The chain joins TRBV6-6 to TRBJ1-5; no firm D call. V lost 0 bases, J lost 3 bases, and 9 bases lay in between. Germline V gene lookup returns CDR1 MNHNY and CDR2 SVGAGI (reference sequence). The CDR3 consists of 15 residues. CDR3 sequence: CASSYSTQPNQPQHF. In DNA, the CDR3 is TGTGCCAGCAGTTACTCGACACAGCCCAATCAGCCCCAGCATTTT.

This clone was seen more than once but under ten times. The J gene is TRBJ1-4, the V gene TRBV24-1; 7 nucleotides align to TRBD1. The junction had 11 bases not matched to a gene; V was cut back by 4 bases and J by 7 bases. CDR1 is KGHDR, CDR2 SFDVKD, per germline. The CDR3 sequence is 16 residues long. This CDR3 is CATSEGRQGLTEKLFF. The CDR3 nucleotides read TGTGCCACCAGTGAGGGAAGACAGGGTTTGACTGAAAAACTGTTTTTT.

This clone was picked up one time. The V and J genes are TRBV19 and TRBJ1-2; weak D call: TRBD1 (5 bases). Trimming stripped 1 base from V and 4 bases from J, with 10 bases between. Germline assignment: CDR1 LNHDA and CDR2 SQIVND (reference sequence). The CDR3 is 14 residues long. The CDR3 protein is CASSIVQGSYGYTF. DNA for the CDR3: TGTGCCAGTAGTATAGTCCAGGGCTCCTATGGCTACACCTTC.

The rearrangement joins TRBV7-2 to TRBJ1-1; 7 bases fit TRBD1. V lost 5 bases, J lost 0 bases, and 6 bases stayed unmatched. CDR1 SGHTA and CDR2 FQGNSA come from the germline V gene. This CDR3 contains 15 residues. The CDR3 spells CASSQGDNLNTEAFF. The CDR3, as DNA: TGTGCCAGCAGCCAGGGGGACAACTTGAACACTGAAGCTTTCTTT.

V and J are TRBV19 and TRBJ2-1, with D tentatively TRBD2 (5 bases). The CDR3 has 13 residues. CDR1 and CDR2 from the germline V gene are LNHDA and SQIVND (reference sequence). Trimming pared 6 bases from V and 6 bases from J, leaving 12 bases between. CDR3 region: CASSTGLSNEQFF. As DNA, the CDR3 is TGTGCCAGTAGCACTGGACTGTCCAATGAGCAGTTCTTC.

The J gene is TRBJ2-5, the V gene TRBV1; the table assigns TRBD1, which was not confirmed against the DNA. TRBV1 is listed as a pseudogene. The CDR3 length is 15 residues. The CDR3: CTSSHRGRYQETQYF. The CDR3 DNA reads TGCACCAGCAGCCACAGGGGCCGATACCAAGAGACCCAGTACTTC.

V is TRBV27 and J is TRBJ1-2; weak D call: TRBD1 (6 bases). Germline V gene lookup returns CDR1 MNHEY and CDR2 SMNVEV (reference sequence). V lost 4 bases and J 5 bases, leaving 11 bases between the germline ends. This CDR3 is 13 amino acids long. CDR3: CASSSTGPYGYTF. Written as DNA, the CDR3 is TGTGCCAGCAGTTCGACAGGCCCTTATGGCTACACCTTC.

This clone was seen a single time. This chain joins TRBV10-1 and TRBJ2-1; 9 nucleotides match TRBD2. The CDR3 runs 17 residues. Unmatched junction bases numbered 10, after V lost 6 bases and J lost 1 base. Germline lookup yields CDR1 WNHNN and CDR2 SYGVQD (reference sequence). The CDR3, as DNA: TGCGCCAGCAGCGAGCGGTGGGCGGGAGGGTCCTACAATGAGCAGTTCTTC. It is translated as CASSERWAGGSYNEQFF.

The chain has TRBV10-3 and TRBJ2-5; 8 positions agree with TRBD2. This CDR3 comprises 14 residues. The J segment lost 4 bases and the V segment lost 5 bases, leaving 6 bases of the junction unmatched. Germline CDR1 is ENHRY and CDR2 is SYGVKD. CDR3 sequence reads: CAISLAGNPETQYF. The CDR3 DNA is TGTGCCATCAGTCTAGCGGGCAACCCAGAGACCCAGTACTTC.

This clone was recorded once. The chain links TRBV7-3 to TRBJ2-1; TRBD1 is a possible D gene (6 bases). CDR1 is SGHTA, CDR2 FQGTGA, per germline. The CDR3 spans 14 residues. Deletions cut 6 bases from V and 2 bases from J, with 11 bases between. CDR3 nucleotide sequence: TGTGCCAGCAGTACAGGGTTACCCTACAATGAGCAGTTCTTC. It encodes CASSTGLPYNEQFF.

The chain couples TRBV7-3 to TRBJ2-7; 7 nucleotides agree with TRBD2. The CDR3 runs to 14 residues. Unmatched junction bases numbered 6, after V lost 3 bases and J lost 4 bases. The germline gives CDR1 SGHTA, CDR2 FQGTGA. CDR3 in DNA: TGTGCCAGCAGCTTGGGAGGGCTCGGGTACGAGCAGTACTTC. This translates into CASSLGGLGYEQYF.

The chain uses TRBV19 and TRBJ1-5, with TRBD1 identical over 9 bases. Germline V CDR1 and CDR2: LNHDA, SQIVND (reference sequence). The J segment lost 3 bases and the V segment lost 5 bases, leaving 5 bases of the junction unmatched. There are 15 residues in the CDR3. This chain's CDR3 is CASSPGTGYNQPQHF. The DNA of the CDR3 is TGTGCCAGTAGTCCCGGGACAGGGTACAATCAGCCCCAGCATTTT.

The chain recombines TRBV19 with TRBJ1-6; 11 positions agree with TRBD1. This CDR3 comprises 14 residues. The V gene's germline CDR1 is LNHDA and CDR2 SQIVND (reference sequence). J lost 5 bases, V lost 10 bases, and 4 bases had no gene match. DNA of the CDR3: TGTGCCACTAGGGACAGGGGGAATAATTCACCCCTCCACTTT. Its protein is CATRDRGNNSPLHF.

This clone was counted once. The rearrangement links TRBV11-2 to TRBJ2-2; 9 bases fit TRBD2. Germline CDR1 and CDR2: SGHAT and FQNNGV. V was clipped by 3 bases and J by 0 bases; unmatched bases: 5. This CDR3 is 17 amino acids long. The CDR3 sequence: CASSFPTSGTNTGELFF. CDR3 nucleotides: TGTGCCAGCAGCTTCCCGACTAGCGGAACGAACACCGGGGAGCTGTTTTTT.

This chain joins TRBV5-1 and TRBJ2-1; D is ambiguous. The CDR3 has 15 residues. From germline, CDR1 is SGHRS and CDR2 YFSETQ. Deletions cut 2 bases from V and 0 bases from J, with 9 bases between. CDR3: CASSLAAFSYNEQFF. The DNA for the CDR3 is TGCGCCAGCAGCTTAGCAGCGTTCTCCTACAATGAGCAGTTCTTC.

This clone was detected once. J is TRBJ2-5 and V is TRBV11-2; no clear D. The CDR3 is 14 residues long. CDR1 is SGHAT, CDR2 FQNNGV, per germline. V was pared by 5 bases and J by 1 base, with 11 bases between. As DNA, the CDR3 is TGTGCCAGCAGCGCAACCCGCGGCCAAGAGACCCAGTACTTC. This encodes CASSATRGQETQYF.

The chain couples TRBV5-1 to TRBJ1-3; weak D call: TRBD1 (5 bases). The CDR3 has 17 residues. CDR1 is SGHRS and CDR2 is YFSETQ in the germline V gene. Deletions cut 4 bases from V and 0 bases from J, with 17 bases between. The CDR3 protein is CASSQEMAGISGNTIYF. DNA for the CDR3: TGCGCCAGCAGCCAAGAAATGGCAGGGATCTCTGGAAACACCATATATTTT.

The rearrangement links TRBV6-4 to TRBJ2-1; D not certain. This CDR3 region has 12 residues. Trimming cost V 3 bases and J 10 bases, with 10 bases left between them. Per the germline V gene, CDR1 is MRHNA and CDR2 is SNTAGT. The DNA of the CDR3 is TGTGCCAGCAGTGATGGCGACGGGGAGCAGTTCTTC. Protein product: CASSDGDGEQFF.

This sequence joins TRBV19 and TRBJ1-1; no clear D gene. The CDR3 runs 14 residues. CDR1 is LNHDA, CDR2 SQIVND, per germline (reference sequence). V was shortened by 3 bases and J by 0 bases, with 8 bases between the two germline ends. The CDR3: CASSMRNMNTEAFF. The CDR3 coding sequence is TGTGCCAGTAGTATGCGGAATATGAACACTGAAGCTTTCTTT.

With regard to this clone: This CDR3 is also generated by other DNA sequences in the sample. The chain is built from TRBV5-6 and TRBJ1-2; D may be TRBD1 (6 bases). The germline V gene encodes CDR1 SGHDT and CDR2 YYEEEE. Trimming pared 0 bases from V and 0 bases from J, leaving 6 bases between. The CDR3 spans 14 residues. In DNA form, the CDR3 reads TGTGCCAGCAGCTTGGGACAGGCTAACTATGGCTACACCTTC. As protein: CASSLGQANYGYTF.

This chain connects TRBV20-1 to TRBJ1-4; TRBD1 agrees at 8 bases. The J segment lost 4 bases and the V segment lost 3 bases, leaving 1 base of the junction unmatched. CDR1 DFQATT and CDR2 SNEGSKA come from the germline V gene (reference sequence). The CDR3 contains 13 residues. The CDR3, as DNA: TGCAGTGCTAGTGGACAGGGTAATGAAAAACTGTTTTTT. It specifies CSASGQGNEKLFF.

The rearrangement joins TRBV24-1 to TRBJ2-1; TRBD2 matches at 7 bases. Germline-derived CDR1 and CDR2 are KGHDR and SFDVKD. V shed 9 bases, J shed 8 bases, and the junction held 15 bases outside the gene matches. This CDR3 has 15 residues. DNA for the CDR3: TGTGCCACCCTTGCTGGGGGAGGGCCTTCGCATGAGCAGTTCTTC. Protein: CATLAGGGPSHEQFF.